This TCR beta chain emerged from a study of blood T cell repertoires in COVID-19. Study-level background: The United States, Italy and Spain provided the acute and convalescent COVID-19 samples. The analysed material was cDNA or gDNA that came from T cells, B-cell-depleted T cells, or PBMCs.

Enrollees, about 18 to 95 years old, lived in approximately 24 US areas. Cohort assignment relied on participant-reported clinical history. Sequenced by immunoSEQ multiplex PCR; TCRdb stores in-frame clones only, minus some. This sample yields around 400,000 clones, of which 83% are seen a single time; around 5% belongs to the top ten. Unmatched junction bases numbered 10, after V lost 2 bases and J lost 8 bases. The length of the CDR3 is 16 residues. CDR1 and CDR2 from the germline V gene are SGHNT and YENEEA. Material: PBMCs or T cells enriched from blood (not recorded which). This sequence joins TRBV11-3 and TRBJ2-1, with TRBD1 matching over 9 bases. This receptor was taken from a woman between 50 and 59 years old who had recovered from COVID-19. The CDR3 protein is CASSLSGTGSSHEQFF. DNA for the CDR3: TGTGCCAGCAGCTTATCCGGGACAGGGAGCTCCCATGAGCAGTTCTTC.